What follows describes a single TCR beta chain. As yet, its antigen is unknown. Profiling relied on immunoSEQ multiplex PCR, and the TCRdb table lists in-frame clones only, not all of them. The sample includes some 50,000 clones, about 88% of them seen just once. Looked up from germline, CDR1 is SGHRS and CDR2 is YFSETQ. The V and J ends lost 4 bases and 6 bases respectively, with 19 bases between them. This CDR3 contains 15 residues. This specimen comes from a study of OX40 agonist ivuxolimab in advanced cancers. Turning to the study itself: Patients took ivuxolimab, an agonistic anti-OX40 (CD134) antibody.

Study observations and caveats: Among expanded peripheral T cells, antigen specificity went undetermined.

The sequencing used CD4+ or CD8+ T cells sorted from blood, collected in a trial of the OX40 agonist ivuxolimab. This rearrangement joins TRBV5-1 to TRBJ1-2; D gene uncertain. The receptor's source is an adult with an advanced solid tumor such as melanoma, head and neck, liver or kidney cancer. CDR3 sequence (DNA): TGCGCCAGCAGCCCGGTACCTGGCCCGTCGGATGGCTACACCTTC. As protein: CASSPVPGPSDGYTF.